The clone carrying this T cell receptor beta chain was seen a handful of times. Its target is not known. Source study methods: Filtering differed since immunoSEQ provided only junctions, with no quality scores. The method was immunoSEQ multiplex PCR; TCRdb's version includes in-frame clones alone and lacks a portion of them. V and J calls and clone size come straight from that table; D and trimming were deduced from the DNA. The sample has 550,000 to 700,000 clones, less than 80% seen once. The sample comes from a study of shared clonotypes between healthy human individuals. Study-wide results and limits: Naive subsets tended to show greater estimated richness than memory subsets.

The CD4+ fraction was divided into a CD45RA+ naive subset and a CD45RA-negative memory subset. V was shortened by 2 bases and J by 1 base, with 13 bases between the two germline ends. The CDR3 spans 16 residues. Germline CDR1 and CDR2: MRHNA and SNTAGT. Sequenced sample: memory CD4+ T cells sorted from blood. Subset described: CD45RA-negative fraction. The chain joins TRBV6-4 to TRBJ2-3, with D perhaps matching TRBD2 (6 bases). The receptor comes from a woman in her 30s in good health. The CDR3 spells CASSDEAGIGTDTQYF. In nucleotides, the CDR3 is TGTGCCAGCAGTGACGAGGCGGGAATAGGCACAGATACGCAGTATTTT.